This T cell receptor (beta chain) was retrieved from a study of shared clonotypes between healthy human individuals (dated by TCRdb to 2018 to 2021). Describing the broader study: The cohort comprised a couple of women and a few men aged 18 to 49 years. For each donor, CD4 naive and CD4 memory were each run on three plates, CD8 naive on two plates, and CD8 memory on one plate. The study deeply sequenced blood TCR repertoires of several healthy adults to estimate repertoire size and the extent of clonotype sharing between individuals. To increase sequencing depth and limit assay-specific biases, TCR repertoire library preparation and sequencing were carried out by different laboratories using diverse techniques. Leukapheresis yielded between about 0.94 and 9.5 billion PBMCs per donor.

Using the deep immunoSEQ assay, multiplex PCR amplified TCR CDR3 regions from genomic DNA. Extracted genomic DNA from each cell subset was spread evenly across all wells of several immunoSEQ 96-well plates, with each plate serving as a replicate. For sorted subsets, 200 to 250 ng of genomic DNA, equivalent to roughly 33,000 T cell genomes, went into each replicate PCR. The purified libraries were quantified using a Qubit 3.0 fluorometer, sized with a Bioanalyzer 2100, and then quantified again using the KAPA Library Quantification kit. Every immunoSEQ 96-well plate was sequenced on a separate single-read 150-cycle Illumina NextSeq 550 flow cell. In the source study's methods: Because only junctional sequences without quality scores were contained in the immunoSEQ output, filtering matching that applied to full-length reads could not be performed. To assign V/J genes and CDR3, sequences were annotated using PyIR, a Python wrapper for IgBLAST v1.9, with IMGT germline references. Reads with weak V/J assignments (E-value above 1e-6), missing CDR3, stop codons, out-of-frame junctions, or ambiguous translated residues were removed. V3J clonotypes were defined as sequences sharing an identical inferred V gene, J gene, and CDR3 amino acid sequence. Percentage overlap between repertoires was computed as shared unique clonotypes divided by the size of the smaller repertoire. Repertoire richness was assessed with RTK rarefaction, the Chao1 estimator, and Recon v2.1 estimates of unobserved clonotypes. For all TCRbeta clonotypes obtained by the gDNA method from a handful of donors, generation probabilities were computed with OLGA. TCRdb carries this immuneACCESS record with in-frame sequences only. Its versions omit some clonotypes, under half of them owing to an unresolved V gene in the studies checked, with the rest unexplained. Clonal size and the V and J genes are those of that table, whereas D and trimming came from the DNA. This sample is represented by about 1.1 million clones; roughly 80% of them were singletons. The biggest ten clones account for more than 0.85% of the sample.

Donors were healthy HIV-negative adults with no recently reported acute infections or vaccinations. Every donor was a Caucasian adult living in Nashville, Tennessee, USA. CD4+ T cells were enriched through magnetic negative selection, after which naive cells were positively selected on CD45RA and the remaining negative fraction served as the memory subset. After blood collection by leukapheresis, PBMCs were isolated using Ficoll-Histopaque density gradient centrifugation and then cryopreserved in the vapor phase of liquid nitrogen. Analytical flow cytometry was used to check the purity and quantity of every magnetically sorted T cell population. Genomic DNA was isolated from every sorted fraction and measured by UV absorbance on a Nanodrop 2000c. With regard to this clone: Its cognate antigen has yet to be identified. Base qualities are not at hand, and no much larger clone is one base apart.

Clipping removes 7 bases from V and 9 bases from J, with 9 as the unmatched junction base count. Reading the germline V gene gives CDR1 SQVTM and CDR2 ANQGSEA. The CDR3 goes from the cysteine to the phenylalanine over 14 residues. The entry retains the CDR3 DNA only, 42 bases that are in frame from base 1. The study at large found these results: Incomplete sequencing was indicated by rarefaction of sorted-subset datasets, despite the large sequencing depth. When several donors were compared, the shared fraction of clonotypes was roughly 4.8% for naive CD4, less than 4% for naive CD8, more than 2% for memory CD4, and approximately 0.4% for memory CD8. Estimated clonotype richness was generally larger for naive than for memory subsets. Pairwise subsampling indicated that sequencing depth was expected to affect the degree of clonotype sharing among donors. Compared with non-shared clonotypes, clonotypes shared by all four sorted-subset donors had higher generation probabilities. Only blood was sampled, and tissue TCR repertoires likely differ from those in blood. The genetic and exposure-history diversity represented was limited by the small number of donors.

The TCR comes from a man younger than 30 in good health. Some clones in this sample may be carry-over from other donors' samples. The specimen sequenced was memory CD4+ T cells from PBMCs. The cell subset or site tag for this specimen amounts to: CD45RA-negative fraction. Recombination joined TRBV29-1 with TRBJ2-1; 13 of the junction bases match TRBD2. DNA sequence: TGCAGCGCCTCCGGGACTAGCGGGATTACTGAGCAGTTCTTC. Its amino acids are CSASGTSGITEQFF.